The T cell receptor (beta chain) under discussion was sequenced for a study of blood T cell repertoires in COVID-19. Study background: The study drew acute and convalescent COVID-19 samples from the United States, Italy and Spain. PBMCs, B-cell-depleted T cells, or T cells provided the cDNA or gDNA that made up the material.

In the original processing: Amplified reference gene primers provided the basis for estimating nucleated cell counts. Clones were sequenced by immunoSEQ multiplex PCR, and TCRdb holds only the in-frame ones, with some missing. V and J calls and clone size are copied from that table; D and trimming were computed from the DNA. The sample shows around 84,000 clones, about 88% of them seen only once. Sequenced input: peripheral blood. The TCR was taken from a man older than 75 with active or convalescent COVID-19.

The CDR3 DNA reads as TGTGCCAGCAGCGAGGGAGTTTACGGGGAGCTGTTTTTT. Its protein product is CASSEGVYGELFF. V and J are TRBV2 and TRBJ2-2; tentatively, D is TRBD2 (5 bases). V was pared by 6 bases and J by 7 bases, with 12 bases between. The CDR3 has 13 amino acids. Germline CDR1 reads SNHLY; CDR2 reads FYNNEI.